Reported below is one T cell receptor (beta chain). A read error may produce the germline difference seen at one junction end. Profiled with immunoSEQ multiplex PCR; TCRdb holds only in-frame clones, not every one. The sample lists tens of thousands of clones; 91% were seen once. The data were taken from a study of technical replicates of blood from several donors. The CDR3 extends over 14 amino acids. Germline lookup yields CDR1 MGHRA and CDR2 YSYEKL. The origin of this receptor is a human donor in good health. The gene calls are TRBV4-1 and TRBJ2-3; tentatively, D is TRBD1 (7 bases). Sequencing was performed on T cells isolated from PBMCs. The CDR3 spells CASSRGGGTDTQYF. The CDR3 bases are TGCGCCAGCAGCCGAGGAGGGGGCACGGATACGCAGTATTTT.